The rows below give T cell receptor beta chains drawn from one sample of a study of T cells in Graves' hyperthyroidism and ophthalmopathy. TCRdb processed the multiplex PCR reads anew with MiXCR; each CDR3 protein has one entry. The sample lists about 680,000 distinct CDR3 sequences; about 35% were seen once. Material: blood. These receptor sequences come from a middle-aged woman with Graves' hyperthyroidism. CDR3s include the opening cysteine and the closing phenylalanine or tryptophan. D genes are given only for firm matches. The size of a clone is reported for some rows only, either as once, few or many, or as a class for expanded clones.

TRBJ1-2 few TRBV7-2 . TGTGCCAGCAGCTTACTTCCCCCTGAGATAGACTATGGCTACACCTTC CASSLLPPEIDYGYTF
TRBJ1-2 few TRBV15 . TGTGCCAGCTCGAGCGGGTTACCGTCCTCCGGCTACACCTTC CASSSGLPSSGYTF
TRBJ1-3 . TRBV10-3 TRBD1 TGTGCCACCGGGACAGGGGCAGGAAACACCATATATTTT CATGTGAGNTIYF
TRBJ1-2 . TRBV7-2 . TGTGCCAGCAGCTTAGCGCGTGGTGTTGGGGGCTACACCTTC CASSLARGVGGYTF
TRBJ1-5 . TRBV20-1 . TGCAGTGCTTATCAGGGGTCTGGGCAGGAGCAGCCCCAGCATTTT CSAYQGSGQEQPQHF
TRBJ2-7 . TRBV7-2 . TGTGCCAGCAGCTTAGCCCCGGACAGTCGTCCCTACGAGCAGTACTTC CASSLAPDSRPYEQYF
TRBJ1-2 many TRBV7-9 . TGTGCCAGCAGCTTAGGGACGGCCGACTATGGCTACACCTTC CASSLGTADYGYTF
TRBJ1-1 many TRBV6-2/TRBV6-3 . TGTGCCAGCTTAAGACAGAACACTGAAGCTTTCTTT CASLRQNTEAFF
TRBJ2-7 . TRBV6-4 TRBD2 TGTGCCAGCAGGCCCAGACTAGCGGGGGGCCATACCTACGAGCAGTACTTC CASRPRLAGGHTYEQYF
TRBJ1-2 once TRBV15 . TGTGTCACCAGCAGTCCACGCGGAGATGGCTACACCTTC CVTSSPRGDGYTF
TRBJ1-5 many TRBV19 . TGTGCCAGTAGTTCCCAGAGCAATCAGCCCCAGCATTTT CASSSQSNQPQHF
TRBJ2-7 . TRBV25-1 . TGTGCCAGCAGTGATCTAGCGGAGGGGGTCTACGAGCAGTACTTC CASSDLAEGVYEQYF
TRBJ1-1 few TRBV3-1 . TGTGCCAGCAATACACTTTCTATGAACACTGAAGCTTTCTTT CASNTLSMNTEAFF
TRBJ2-7 few TRBV6-5 . TGTGCCAGCAGTTACAACACAGAAGAAGGCTCCTACGAGCAGTACTTC CASSYNTEEGSYEQYF
TRBJ2-7 many TRBV7-9 . TGTGCCAGCAGCCCTATCTGGGTCTCCTACGAGCAGTACTTC CASSPIWVSYEQYF
TRBJ1-6 many TRBV2 . TGTGCCAGCAGAGGACAGTTAAATAATTCACCCCTCCACTTT CASRGQLNNSPLHF
TRBJ1-2 once TRBV7-9 . TGTGCCAGCAGCTCCCCGGACGAGTACAAAGGTCGCACCTTC CASSSPDEYKGRTF
TRBJ1-6 few TRBV4-3 . TGCGCCAGCAGCCAAGATTTCGCAGGGAGTATTTCACCCCTCCACTTT CASSQDFAGSISPLHF
TRBJ2-7 many TRBV10-3 TRBD2 TGTGCCACCGGGACTAGCAGCTCCTACGAGCAGTACTTC CATGTSSSYEQYF
TRBJ2-3 once TRBV24-1 . TGTGCCACCAGTGAAGCCGGGACAAGAAGCACAGATACGCAGTATTTT CATSEAGTRSTDTQYF
TRBJ2-2 . TRBV24-1 . TGTGCCACCATGGAGACCGACACCGGGGAGCTGTTTTTT CATMETDTGELFF
TRBJ1-1 . TRBV29-1 . TGCAGCTTAGCGACAGGAATGAACACTGAAGCTTTCTTT CSLATGMNTEAFF
TRBJ1-2 few TRBV13 . TGTGCCAGCAGCTTTCTTGGGGGACCTAAAGGCTACACCTTC CASSFLGGPKGYTF
TRBJ1-2 many TRBV7-9 . TGTGCCAGCAGACTCGGACAGAACTATGGCTACACCTTC CASRLGQNYGYTF
TRBJ2-5 many TRBV25-1 . TGTGCCAGCAGTGGATTAGAGACCCAGTACTTC CASSGLETQYF
TRBJ2-5 few TRBV20-1 . TGCAGTGTTGCGGACCAAGAGACCCAGTACTTC CSVADQETQYF
TRBJ2-6 few TRBV7-2 . TGTGCCAGCCATGACTTCTTACAAGGTCCATCTGGGGCCAACGTCCTGACTTTC CASHDFLQGPSGANVLTF
TRBJ1-5 many TRBV19 . TGTGCCAGTAGTATCCCCGCGGACAGTCAGGTTATCAATCAGCCCCAGCATTTT CASSIPADSQVINQPQHF
TRBJ2-5 . TRBV2 . TGTGCCAGCCTACGGGACTTAGGCAGAGAGACCCAGTACTTC CASLRDLGRETQYF
TRBJ1-2 . TRBV6-2/TRBV6-3 . TGTGCCAGCAGTTACGACAAGCCCCTGGACTATGGCTACACCTTC CASSYDKPLDYGYTF
TRBJ1-4 many TRBV7-2 . TGTGCCAGCAGCGCGCTCCAGGGTGGTGGGAAACTGTTTTTT CASSALQGGGKLFF
TRBJ2-7 many TRBV2 . TGTGCCAGCAGTGTAGCCGAGCAGTACTTC CASSVAEQYF
TRBJ1-1 . TRBV6-5 TRBD1 TGTGCCAGCAGCCACCCACAGGGGGAGGCTGAAGCTTTCTTT CASSHPQGEAEAFF
TRBJ1-2 few TRBV6-6 . TGTGCCAGCTTCCGGGGGGGGGCAACGGATGATGGCTACACCTTC CASFRGGATDDGYTF
TRBJ1-5 . TRBV6-2/TRBV6-3 . TGTGCCAGCAGTGCGGACACCGCAGGGGACCGGACCAATCAGCCCCAGCATTTT CASSADTAGDRTNQPQHF
TRBJ1-2 . TRBV6-5 . TGTGCCAGCAGGCCCTTGGGGGGCTATGGCTACACCTTC CASRPLGGYGYTF
TRBJ2-6 . TRBV7-9 TRBD1 TGTGCCAGCATGGACAGGGCAGGGGGCAGCTCTGGGGCCAACGTCCTGACTTTC CASMDRAGGSSGANVLTF
TRBJ2-5 few TRBV12-3/TRBV12-4 TRBD1 TGTGCCAGCAGTGGGACAGGGGGGATCCAAGAGACCCAGTACTTC CASSGTGGIQETQYF
TRBJ2-5 many TRBV4-1 TRBD2 TGCGCCAGCAGCCAAGAAATCGGCAGGGAGGGTGAGACCCAGTACTTC CASSQEIGREGETQYF
TRBJ1-1 many TRBV7-9 TRBD1 TGTGCCAGCGGGACAGGGAGAGCTTTCTTT CASGTGRAFF
TRBJ2-7 . TRBV7-9 . TGTGCCAGCGGCTCCACCACCGGGACCAGCTACGAGCAGTACTTC CASGSTTGTSYEQYF
TRBJ2-5 many TRBV7-9 TRBD2 TGTGCCAGCAGCCAAGCCCGGGGGGGAAGGGAGACCCAGTACTTC CASSQARGGRETQYF
TRBJ1-1 few TRBV11-2 TRBD1 TGTGCCAGCAGCGATCCCGCCAGGGGGACCACTGAAGCTTTCTTT CASSDPARGTTEAFF
TRBJ2-5 . TRBV30 . TGTGCCTGGACCCGACCGGATCGTCAAGAGACCCAGTACTTC CAWTRPDRQETQYF
TRBJ2-2 . TRBV7-4 TRBD1 TGTGCCAGCAGCCCTGAGGACAGGGGTATAACCGGGGAGCTGTTTTTT CASSPEDRGITGELFF
TRBJ2-7 many TRBV6-5 TRBD2 TGTGCCAGCAGTGCTGGGACTAGCGGGAGTGGGTACGAGCAGTACTTC CASSAGTSGSGYEQYF
TRBJ1-2 . TRBV2 . TGTGCCAGCAGTGAACACGGGACGAGGGGCTACGGTGGCTACACCTTC CASSEHGTRGYGGYTF
TRBJ2-7 many TRBV2 TRBD1 TGTGCCAGCAGTGAACGGGCGGACAGGGGATCCTACGAGCAGTACTTC CASSERADRGSYEQYF